This TCR beta chain stems from a study of tumor-infiltrating lymphocytes in primary liver carcinoma. Co-extraction yielded RNA and DNA from approximately 20-30 mg of unsorted bulk tissue. Five separate regions were sampled from each tumor. The study, taken as a whole, reports: The study found tumor-adjacent and tumor-blood pairs overlapped less than tumor region pairs.

In regard to this clonotype: The antigen is undetermined. At one of its ends the junction is not consistent with the germline gene, which may arise from a read error.

The investigators made TCR beta cDNA from about 510 ng total RNA, using a constant-region primer. Modified slightly, ARM-PCR produced TCR beta libraries over three nested multiplex PCR rounds. Researchers ran the first two PCR rounds for ten to eleven cycles each with TRBV1-TRBV30 forward primers and a C-beta reverse primer. TCRdb reprocessed the multiplex PCR reads via MiXCR and lists one record per CDR3 protein. The sample carries about 60,000 distinct CDR3 sequences, around 69% recorded once. Germline-derived CDR1 and CDR2 are MGHRA and YSYEKL. CDR3 length equals 21 residues. Specimen: liver tumor tissue from sampling region 4. Described subset: tumor region T4, right-lateral pole. V and J are TRBV4-1 and TRBJ2-1, with D tentatively TRBD2 (7 bases). The sequence was obtained from a man between 35 and 55 years old with primary liver carcinoma and hepatitis B virus infection. This chain's CDR3 is CASSLGTRGQGFFTPTDEQFF. The CDR3 DNA reads TGCGCTAGCAGCCTAGGTACGCGGGGGCAGGGGTTCTTCACCCCCACGGATGAGCAGTTCTTC.